The 32 T cell receptor beta chains listed next were all sequenced from one sample in a study of blood T cells in healthy people across ages. Primers used in a second PCR of roughly 7 to 11 cycles were a sample-barcoded 5' primer and a J-beta primer mix. TCRdb re-called the 5' RACE reads with MiXCR, one entry per CDR3 protein. Of some 1.1 million distinct CDR3 sequences in the sample, approximately 38% were seen once. The sample comprised blood. The source is a man between 18 and 35 years old in good health.

The V call is TRBV12-3 or TRBV12-4, the J call TRBJ2-1; D is tentatively TRBD1 or TRBD2 (7 bases each). The ends were cut back, 2 bases at V and 9 bases at J, with 17 bases in the middle. This CDR3 is built from 15 residues. CDR3 protein: CASSLRDSGDGEQFF. CDR3 nucleotides: TGTGCCAGCAGTTTAAGGGACAGCGGGGATGGTGAGCAGTTCTTC.

The gene calls are TRBV20-1 and TRBJ2-7; 9 bases align to TRBD2. Germline V gives CDR1 DFQATT, CDR2 SNEGSKA (reference sequence). CDR3 length equals 15 residues. The J segment lost 7 bases and the V segment lost 0 bases, leaving 10 bases of the junction unmatched. CDR3 residues: CSARDQKRGDNEQYF. The CDR3 nucleotides read TGCAGTGCTAGAGATCAGAAGCGGGGGGACAATGAGCAGTACTTC.

The table lists this clonotype with many counts. The chain carries TRBV20-1 and TRBJ1-2; tentatively, D is TRBD1 (5 bases). Germline-derived CDR1 and CDR2 are DFQATT and SNEGSKA (reference sequence). The CDR3 has 12 amino acids. V lost 3 bases and J lost 2, with 7 bases in between. The CDR3 loop reads CSARGENYGYTF. The CDR3 DNA is TGCAGTGCTAGGGGGGAGAACTATGGCTACACCTTC.

J is TRBJ2-1 and V is TRBV7-6; D is uncertain. V was pared by 3 bases and J by 8 bases, with 8 bases between. This CDR3 region has 12 residues. Germline V gene data show CDR1 as SGHVS and CDR2 as FNYEAQ. For the CDR3, the DNA is TGTGCCAGCAGCTTTCACAGATATGAGCAGTTCTTC. Encoded protein: CASSFHRYEQFF.

Comments on this clonotype: An end of the junction does not agree with germline; a read error may underlie this. The chain uses TRBV9 and TRBJ2-1; 7 bases line up with TRBD2. The CDR3 length is 15 residues. Germline-derived CDR1 and CDR2 are SGDLS and YYNGEE. The CDR3 DNA is TGTGCCAGCAGCGTTTCATCGGGGGGATACAATGGGCAGTTCTTC. The encoded protein is CASSVSSGGYNGQFF.

V is TRBV12-3 or TRBV12-4 and J is TRBJ1-4; D possibly corresponds to TRBD1 (5 bases). This CDR3 region has 15 residues. V was cut by 6 bases and J by 3 bases, with 14 bases left in between. Here the CDR3 reads CASSYYRRANEKLFF. As DNA, the CDR3 is TGTGCCAGCAGCTATTACAGGAGGGCTAATGAAAAACTGTTTTTT.

The rearrangement links TRBV20-1 to TRBJ2-1; maybe TRBD2 (7 bases). The CDR3 consists of 13 residues. V was clipped by 6 bases and J by 3 bases, with 12 bases between them. Germline CDR1 DFQATT, CDR2 SNEGSKA (reference sequence). For the CDR3, the DNA is TGCAGTGCCGGAGGGGGGGGCTACAATGAGCAGTTCTTC. This translates into CSAGGGGYNEQFF.

In the case of this clonotype: This clone may be a read error of a much larger clone one base away. The missing conserved phenylalanine or tryptophan at the end of this CDR3 makes a read error likely. This chain uses TRBV12-3 or TRBV12-4 with TRBJ2-5; 11 bases fit TRBD2. Trimming at V came to 3 bases and at J to 2 bases, leaving 5 bases not matched to a gene. This CDR3 region has 16 residues. CDR3 loop: CASSFRLAGTQETQYY. CDR3 bases: TGTGCCAGCAGTTTCCGACTAGCGGGGACACAAGAGACCCAGTACTAC.

The V and J genes are TRBV29-1 and TRBJ1-1, with D uncertain. With 3 bases removed from V and 4 bases from J, the gap between germline ends came to 15 bases. Germline CDR1 and CDR2: SQVTM and ANQGSEA. This CDR3 spans 14 amino acids. The CDR3 sequence is CSVDRASPSTEAFF. CDR3 in DNA: TGCAGCGTTGATCGGGCAAGTCCATCCACTGAAGCTTTCTTT.

The chain carries TRBV19 and TRBJ1-1; TRBD1 matches 9 bases. V trimming: 5 bases; J trimming: 4 bases; junction bases outside the gene matches: 5. CDR1 and CDR2 (germline): LNHDA, SQIVND (reference sequence). The CDR3 spans 14 residues. The CDR3 sequence: CASSLTGGVTEAFF. In DNA form, the CDR3 reads TGTGCCAGTAGTCTCACAGGGGGCGTCACTGAAGCTTTCTTT.

The chain combines TRBV7-2 with TRBJ1-6, with D perhaps matching TRBD1 (5 bases). V was trimmed by 9 bases and J by 1 base, leaving 16 bases between them. The germline V gene encodes CDR1 SGHTA and CDR2 FQGNSA. The CDR3 has 16 residues. The CDR3 nucleotides are TGTGCCAGTAGCCTGGGGGTTGCGTCCTATAATTCACCCCTCCACTTT. Its translation is CASSLGVASYNSPLHF.

The chain combines TRBV2 with TRBJ2-7, with 7 bases that match TRBD1. The germline CDR1 and CDR2 sequences are SNHLY and FYNNEI. CDR3 length: 15 amino acids. V gave up 5 bases and J gave up 3 bases; unmatched junction bases: 10. CDR3 amino acids: CASSYDRARVYEQYF. In nucleotides, the CDR3 is TGTGCCAGCAGTTACGACAGGGCCAGGGTCTACGAGCAGTACTTC.

This clonotype was seen only once. V gene TRBV20-1 combines with J gene TRBJ1-2; D is unresolved. The CDR3 contains 13 residues. Germline V gene data show CDR1 as DFQATT and CDR2 as SNEGSKA (reference sequence). V gave up 4 bases and J gave up 5 bases, with 14 bases separating them. The CDR3 bases are TGCAGTGCTAAAAAGCTCTCGGCTTATGGCTACACCTTC. Residues: CSAKKLSAYGYTF.

The rearrangement uses TRBV2 and TRBJ1-4; no reliable D call. Germline V gene lookup returns CDR1 SNHLY and CDR2 FYNNEI. V lost 4 bases and J 7 bases, leaving 10 bases between the germline ends. This CDR3 is 13 amino acids long. CDR3 coding DNA: TGTGCCAGCAGTGGCTCCCCTTCTGAAAAACTGTTTTTT. Translating gives CASSGSPSEKLFF.

The V gene is TRBV4-1, the J gene TRBJ2-1; unclear D gene. Trimming took 1 base from V and 2 from J, leaving 15 bases between them. The CDR3 covers 17 residues. Per the germline V gene, CDR1 is MGHRA and CDR2 is YSYEKL. The DNA for the CDR3 is TGCGCCAGCAGCCAAGCCATTGGGCTTAGGACCTACAATGAGCAGTTCTTC. It specifies CASSQAIGLRTYNEQFF.

This clonotype was seen repeatedly, ten times or more. The chain couples TRBV11-1 to TRBJ2-3; D gene ambiguous. The germline V and J ends were trimmed by 5 bases and 5 bases, with 14 bases remaining between them. Germline V lookup: CDR1 SGHAT, CDR2 FQDESV (reference sequence). The CDR3 consists of 14 residues. CDR3 in DNA: TGTGCCAGCAGCCGTGGGAAGTTAGGAGATACGCAGTATTTT. Its translation is CASSRGKLGDTQYF.

The V call is TRBV5-1, the J call TRBJ2-2; 9 nucleotides agree with TRBD1. This CDR3 is built from 16 residues. CDR1 is SGHRS and CDR2 is YFSETQ in the germline V gene. V dropped 6 bases and J dropped 2; count of bases not matched to a gene: 8. The DNA of the CDR3 is TGCGCCAGCACCGCACCGGGACAGGGAAACACCGGGGAGCTGTTTTTT. Encoded protein: CASTAPGQGNTGELFF.

The chain uses TRBV10-3 and TRBJ1-2; D is unclear. This CDR3 comprises 12 residues. Germline assignment: CDR1 ENHRY and CDR2 SYGVKD. Trimming removed 0 bases from V and 8 bases from J, with 7 bases in between. The CDR3 reads CAISESTRGYTF. The CDR3, as DNA: TGTGCCATCAGTGAGTCTACTCGAGGCTACACCTTC.

The V and J genes are TRBV5-1 and TRBJ2-3; D remains ambiguous. Germline CDR1 and CDR2: SGHRS and YFSETQ. The germline V and J ends were trimmed by 1 base and 0 bases, with 9 bases remaining between them. This CDR3 spans 15 amino acids. DNA of the CDR3: TGCGCCAGCAGCTTGTTCGCAGTTAGCACAGATACGCAGTATTTT. It is translated as CASSLFAVSTDTQYF.

This clonotype was counted between two and nine times. The chain uses TRBV12-3 or TRBV12-4 and TRBJ2-1; D uncertain. The V gene lost 1 base and the J gene lost 6 bases, with 4 bases spanning the gap. The CDR3 loop spans 12 amino acids. The CDR3 nucleotides read TGTGCCAGCAGTTTAGAACCCAATGAGCAGTTCTTC. Translated: CASSLEPNEQFF.

The chain has TRBV28 and TRBJ2-3; D is perhaps TRBD1 or TRBD2 (6 bases each). The CDR3 totals 14 residues. V dropped 4 bases and J dropped 7 bases, with 15 bases sitting between them. Germline V gives CDR1 MDHEN, CDR2 SYDVKM. This chain's CDR3 is CASSYLRGGNTQYF. DNA for the CDR3: TGTGCCAGCAGTTACCTCAGAGGGGGGAATACGCAGTATTTT.

This chain uses TRBV4-2 with TRBJ2-1, with D possibly matching TRBD1 (5 bases). The length of the CDR3 is 14 residues. Germline V gene sequence: CDR1 LGHNA, CDR2 YNFKEQ. V dropped 1 base and J dropped 10 bases, with 14 bases sitting between them. The CDR3 here is CASSQAPRAEEQFF. CDR3 DNA sequence: TGTGCCAGCAGCCAAGCTCCCAGGGCGGAAGAGCAGTTCTTC.

This clonotype was detected only a few times. The chain joins TRBV20-1 to TRBJ2-4, with TRBD2 identical over 12 bases. Germline loops: CDR1 DFQATT, CDR2 SNEGSKA (reference sequence). With 1 base clipped from V and 3 bases from J, the junction kept 4 bases outside the gene matches. The CDR3 runs 16 residues. CDR3 sequence: CSARVGLAGHKNIQYF. CDR3 bases: TGCAGTGCTAGAGTTGGACTAGCGGGGCACAAAAACATTCAGTACTTC.

There are many counts of this clonotype. The rearrangement uses TRBV5-1 and TRBJ2-3; no clear D gene. V was pared by 0 bases and J by 0 bases, with 8 bases between. The CDR3 consists of 15 residues. CDR1 is SGHRS, CDR2 YFSETQ, per germline. The CDR3 is CASSLEIPSTDTQYF. The CDR3 region has the DNA TGCGCCAGCAGCTTGGAAATCCCTAGCACAGATACGCAGTATTTT. Full variable domain (missing parts from reference TRBV5-1 and TRBJ2-3): KAGVTQTPRYLIKTRGQQVTLSCSPISGHRSVSWYQQTPGQGLQFLFEYFSETQRNKGNFPGRFSGRQFSNSRSEMNVSTLELGDSALYLCASSLEIPSTDTQYFGPGTRLTVL.

About this clonotype itself: A read error may be the cause here, since a much bigger clone is one base away. The chain joins TRBV20-1 to TRBJ1-2; the match to TRBD1 covers 9 bases. Germline assignment: CDR1 DFQATT and CDR2 SNEGSKA (reference sequence). The CDR3 consists of 13 residues. The CDR3 DNA follows: TGCAGTGCTAGGACGGACAGGGGCTATGGCCACACCTTC. The encoded protein is CSARTDRGYGHTF.

The gene calls are TRBV10-3 and TRBJ1-2, with D possibly being TRBD1 (5 bases). The CDR3 is 14 amino acids. Germline V gene lookup returns CDR1 ENHRY and CDR2 SYGVKD. Trimming shortened V by 0 bases and J by 3 bases, and 8 bases separated the two germline ends. The CDR3 region has the DNA TGTGCCATCAGTGAGTCCCCAGGGTACTATGGCTACACCTTC. It translates to CAISESPGYYGYTF.

This clonotype has just a few counts. This rearrangement joins TRBV27 to TRBJ2-5; 7 bases agree with TRBD1. Per germline, CDR1 MNHEY and CDR2 SMNVEV (reference sequence). This CDR3 spans 14 amino acids. The V segment lost 6 bases and the J segment 4 bases; nucleotides outside the gene matches: 8. The CDR3, as DNA: TGTGCCAGCAGCTTACAGGGGAGTGGAGAGACCCAGTACTTC. Translating it yields CASSLQGSGETQYF.

The chain couples TRBV7-2 to TRBJ1-2, with 7 bases that match TRBD1. V shed 5 bases and J 6 bases; nucleotides not matched to a gene: 9. Germline V CDR1 and CDR2: SGHTA, FQGNSA. This CDR3 is 14 amino acids long. The CDR3 spells CASSRRQGGNGYTF. The CDR3 DNA sequence: TGTGCCAGCAGCCGGAGACAGGGAGGAAATGGCTACACCTTC.

This clonotype was recorded many times. This rearrangement joins TRBV7-2 to TRBJ2-3; D gene unclear. This CDR3 spans 14 amino acids. The V and J ends lost 0 bases and 1 base respectively, with 5 bases between them. The germline V gene encodes CDR1 SGHTA and CDR2 FQGNSA. The CDR3 here is CASSLAPGTDTQYF. The CDR3 DNA reads TGTGCCAGCAGCTTAGCGCCAGGCACAGATACGCAGTATTTT. The full variable domain, with the rest looked up from reference TRBV7-2 and TRBJ2-3, is GAGVSQSPSNKVTEKGKDVELRCDPISGHTALYWYRQSLGQGLEFLIYFQGNSAPDKSGLPSDRFSAERTGGSVSTLTIQRTQQEDSAVYLCASSLAPGTDTQYFGPGTRLTVL.

This clonotype appeared a few times. This sequence joins TRBV10-3 and TRBJ1-2; 7 nucleotides agree with TRBD1. The CDR3 covers 15 residues. The ends lost 2 bases at V and 1 base at J; junction bases unmatched: 4. Germline V lookup: CDR1 ENHRY, CDR2 SYGVKD. CDR3: CAISEQTGFNYGYTF. CDR3 bases: TGTGCCATCAGTGAGCAGACAGGGTTTAACTATGGCTACACCTTC.

The V and J genes are TRBV29-1 and TRBJ2-3; perhaps TRBD2 as D (5 bases). CDR3 length: 13 amino acids. V was clipped by 5 bases and J by 4 bases, with 13 bases between them. Germline loops: CDR1 SQVTM, CDR2 ANQGSEA. CDR3 sequence: CSVRPGLADTQYF. CDR3 coding DNA: TGCAGCGTTCGACCCGGACTCGCAGATACGCAGTATTTT.

This rearrangement joins TRBV5-1 to TRBJ2-2; unclear D gene. CDR1 is SGHRS and CDR2 is YFSETQ in the germline V gene. V was pared by 4 bases and J by 5 bases, with 9 bases between. The CDR3 contains 13 residues. CDR3 nucleotide sequence: TGCGCCAGCAGCCCGTTACCTACCGGGGAGCTGTTTTTT. Amino acid sequence: CASSPLPTGELFF.